This T cell receptor (beta chain) was documented in a study of T cell responses to AZD1222 COVID-19 vaccine. For the study at large: Pooling covered second doses at about 4 or about 12 weeks.

The length of the CDR3 is 13 residues. V lost 2 bases to trimming and J lost 4 bases, with 7 bases between them. Germline CDR1 and CDR2: SGHTA and FQGNSA. TCRdb's table, derived via immunoSEQ multiplex PCR, lists solely in-frame clones and lacks some. The sample lists more than 75,000 clones; around nine tenths were seen once. Here the sequenced sample was peripheral blood, taken on day 0 of AZD1222 vaccination. The rearrangement links TRBV7-2 to TRBJ2-3, with D uncertain. This receptor was taken from an adult in good health. CDR3 nucleotides: TGTGCCAGCAGCTTAAATTGGGCAGATACGCAGTATTTT. The encoded protein is CASSLNWADTQYF. The full variable domain, its missing parts supplied by reference TRBV7-2 and TRBJ2-3, is GAGVSQSPSNKVTEKGKDVELRCDPISGHTALYWYRQSLGQGLEFLIYFQGNSAPDKSGLPSDRFSAERTGGSVSTLTIQRTQQEDSAVYLCASSLNWADTQYFGPGTRLTVL.